A single sample is the source of the 26 T cell receptor beta chains below, sequenced in a study of technical replicates of blood from a few donors. Here immunoSEQ multiplex PCR was the method, and the copy in TCRdb shows in-frame clones only, minus some. The table records more than 65,000 clones, 90% to 95% of them present only once. Sequences were obtained from T cells isolated from PBMCs. These receptors were taken from a human donor in good health.

For the CDR3, the DNA is TGTGCCAGCAGCTTGACTAGCAGGTCCAACGAGCAGTACTTC. This codes for CASSLTSRSNEQYF. The chain employs TRBV28 and TRBJ2-7; 7 nucleotides line up with TRBD2. V was clipped by 6 bases and J by 5 bases; unmatched bases: 10. Germline assignment: CDR1 MDHEN and CDR2 SYDVKM. This CDR3 has 14 amino acids. The variable domain in full, with the rest retrieved from reference TRBV28 and TRBJ2-7, is DVKVTQSSRYLVKRTGEKVFLECVQDMDHENMFWYRQDPGLGLRLIYFSYDVKMKEKGDIPEGYSVSREKKERFSLILESASTNQTSMYLCASSLTSRSNEQYFGPGTRLTVT.

J is TRBJ1-4 and V is TRBV2; 10 bases are a match to TRBD1. J was trimmed by 5 bases and V by 3 bases; bases with no gene match: 12. Germline CDR1 SNHLY, CDR2 FYNNEI. The CDR3 length is 18 residues. The CDR3 DNA sequence: TGTGCCAGCAGTGATGGGACAGGGGTTGTCCTTGCGAATGAAAAACTGTTTTTT. Residues: CASSDGTGVVLANEKLFF.

V usage is TRBV5-4 and J usage is TRBJ2-7, with D possibly TRBD2 on 6 matching bases. The CDR3 contains 14 residues. V lost 3 bases and J lost 5, with 15 bases in between. Germline loops: CDR1 SGHNT, CDR2 YYREEE (reference sequence). The CDR3 reads CASSSTGSVDEQYF. CDR3 DNA sequence: TGTGCCAGCAGCTCTACCGGGAGTGTCGACGAGCAGTACTTC.

The chain carries TRBV28 and TRBJ1-2; D might be TRBD1 (5 bases). The CDR3 is made up of 11 amino acids. CDR1 is MDHEN, CDR2 SYDVKM, per germline. V lost 11 bases and J 2 bases, leaving 9 bases between the germline ends. CDR3 sequence: CAAQGNYGYTF. CDR3 coding DNA: TGTGCCGCGCAGGGAAACTATGGCTACACCTTC.

J is TRBJ2-3 and V is TRBV7-9; 9 bases fit TRBD1. The CDR3 totals 15 residues. After removal of 8 bases from V and 3 bases from J, the junction contained 9 bases not matched to a gene. The germline V gene encodes CDR1 SEHNR and CDR2 FQNEAQ (reference sequence). This chain's CDR3 is CASSTTGGGTDTQYF. DNA of the CDR3: TGTGCCAGCTCCACAACAGGGGGCGGAACAGATACGCAGTATTTT. Supplemented by reference TRBV7-9 and TRBJ2-3, the full variable domain reads DTGVSQNPRHKITKRGQNVTFRCDPISEHNRLYWYRQTLGQGPEFLTYFQNEAQLEKSRLLSDRFSAERPKGSFSTLEIQRTEQGDSAMYLCASSTTGGGTDTQYFGPGTRLTVL.

The J gene is TRBJ1-3, the V gene TRBV28; 8 bases agree with TRBD1. The germline V gene encodes CDR1 MDHEN and CDR2 SYDVKM. The CDR3 contains 15 residues. Trimming at V came to 1 base and at J to 5 bases, leaving 4 bases not matched to a gene. CDR3 region: CASSLSRTGRNTIYF. The CDR3 nucleotides read TGTGCCAGCAGTTTATCCCGGACAGGGAGAAACACCATATATTTT. The full variable domain, in which reference TRBV28 and TRBJ1-3 provide the parts outside the CDR3, is DVKVTQSSRYLVKRTGEKVFLECVQDMDHENMFWYRQDPGLGLRLIYFSYDVKMKEKGDIPEGYSVSREKKERFSLILESASTNQTSMYLCASSLSRTGRNTIYFGEGSWLTVV.

This rearrangement joins TRBV10-3 to TRBJ2-6; possibly TRBD1 for D (5 bases). V lost 6 bases and J 4 bases, leaving 7 bases between the germline ends. The CDR3 has 13 amino acids. Germline CDR1 reads ENHRY; CDR2 reads SYGVKD. The CDR3 loop is CAIRGVGANVLTF. CDR3 nucleotides: TGTGCCATCAGAGGGGTGGGGGCCAACGTCCTGACTTTC.

The chain has TRBV5-1 and TRBJ2-7; 8 positions match TRBD2. Germline CDR1 reads SGHRS; CDR2 reads YFSETQ. V dropped 3 bases and J dropped 0; count of bases not matched to a gene: 8. The CDR3 is 16 residues long. In nucleotides, the CDR3 is TGCGCCAGCAGCTACCTCGGGACTAGAGCCTCCTACGAGCAGTACTTC. Its protein is CASSYLGTRASYEQYF.

This clone was counted once. The chain has TRBV18 and TRBJ2-7; 10 bases map to TRBD1. J was trimmed by 5 bases and V by 5 bases; bases with no gene match: 3. The germline V gene has CDR1 KGHSH and CDR2 LQKENI. The CDR3 covers 13 residues. Here the CDR3 DNA reads TGTGCCAGCTCAGGACAGGGGGAAGACGAGCAGTACTTC. Protein sequence: CASSGQGEDEQYF.

This chain joins TRBV19 and TRBJ2-3; D is unresolved. CDR1 is LNHDA, CDR2 SQIVND, per germline (reference sequence). V shed 7 bases and J shed 0 bases, with 11 bases lying between them. This CDR3 spans 14 amino acids. The CDR3 coding sequence is TGTGCCAGTACCCTGGGCCATAGCACAGATACGCAGTATTTT. Protein: CASTLGHSTDTQYF.

This chain joins TRBV28 and TRBJ1-1; 7 bases are a match to TRBD1. J was trimmed by 2 bases and V by 3 bases; bases with no gene match: 6. The germline V gene encodes CDR1 MDHEN and CDR2 SYDVKM. The CDR3 runs 15 residues. CDR3 DNA: TGTGCCAGCAGTTTCAGCCCAGGGGGAAACACTGAAGCTTTCTTT. It codes for CASSFSPGGNTEAFF.

This clone was picked up one time. This rearrangement joins TRBV7-6 to TRBJ2-1, with 9 bases that match TRBD1. The CDR3 spans 17 residues. The ends lost 5 bases at V and 3 bases at J; junction bases unmatched: 11. Germline CDR1 reads SGHVS; CDR2 reads FNYEAQ. The CDR3 sequence is CASSLGTGGAFYNEQFF. CDR3 DNA: TGTGCCAGCAGCCTGGGAACAGGGGGCGCATTCTACAATGAGCAGTTCTTC.

The chain is built from TRBV4-1 and TRBJ2-7, with TRBD1 identical over 11 bases. The germline V gene encodes CDR1 MGHRA and CDR2 YSYEKL. V trimming: 1 base; J trimming: 6 bases; junction bases outside the gene matches: 5. The CDR3 has 15 amino acids. The CDR3 sequence is CASSQAFGTGGEQYF. The CDR3, as DNA: TGCGCCAGCAGCCAAGCCTTCGGGACAGGGGGCGAGCAGTACTTC.

This rearrangement joins TRBV6-4 to TRBJ2-1, with 7 bases identical to TRBD2. CDR3 length equals 15 residues. V gave up 6 bases and J gave up 7 bases; unmatched junction bases: 12. CDR1 is MRHNA, CDR2 SNTAGT, per germline. DNA for the CDR3: TGTGCCAGCAGCCCACTTCCGGGAGGAGGGAATGAGCAGTTCTTC. Its translation is CASSPLPGGGNEQFF.

This sequence joins TRBV4-1 and TRBJ1-4; D not certain. Germline assignment: CDR1 MGHRA and CDR2 YSYEKL. This CDR3 comprises 13 residues. Trimming left V 4 bases short and J 8 bases short, with 11 bases between. This chain's CDR3 is CASSPDWAEKLFF. DNA for the CDR3: TGCGCCAGCAGCCCGGACTGGGCAGAAAAACTGTTTTTT.

The CDR3 protein is CASSWVPDSPRVDYNEQFF. The CDR3 nucleotides are TGTGCCAGCTCATGGGTTCCTGACAGCCCCCGAGTGGACTACAATGAGCAGTTCTTC. J is TRBJ2-1 and V is TRBV18, with a tentative D call TRBD1 (5 bases). The CDR3 consists of 19 residues. With 5 bases removed from V and 3 bases from J, the gap between germline ends came to 26 bases. Germline V CDR1 and CDR2: KGHSH, LQKENI.

This clone was seen just once. The rearrangement links TRBV11-2 to TRBJ1-1; D ambiguous. The CDR3 totals 15 residues. Germline V gene data show CDR1 as SGHAT and CDR2 as FQNNGV. V shed 0 bases and J shed 4 bases, with 12 bases lying between them. In DNA, the CDR3 is TGTGCCAGCAGCTTAGAACGGTACGAGGTCACTGAAGCTTTCTTT. The encoded protein is CASSLERYEVTEAFF. Variable domain in full (rest from reference TRBV11-2 and TRBJ1-1): EAGVAQSPRYKIIEKRQSVAFWCNPISGHATLYWYQQILGQGPKLLIQFQNNGVVDDSQLPKDRFSAERLKGVDSTLKIQPAKLEDSAVYLCASSLERYEVTEAFFGQGTRLTVV.

J is TRBJ2-1 and V is TRBV5-1; 7 nucleotides align to TRBD1. With V trimmed by 7 bases and J by 0 bases, 4 bases remained unmatched. The germline V gene encodes CDR1 SGHRS and CDR2 YFSETQ. The CDR3 consists of 14 residues. CDR3 DNA: TGCGCCAGCCATAGACAGGGCTCCTACAATGAGCAGTTCTTC. Encoded protein: CASHRQGSYNEQFF.

A single count supports this clone. This CDR3 reads CASSFESARGYTF. CDR3 in DNA: TGTGCCAGCAGCTTTGAATCCGCCAGGGGCTACACCTTC. This rearrangement joins TRBV11-2 to TRBJ1-2; the D is unclear. The V and J ends lost 3 bases and 8 bases respectively, with 13 bases between them. The CDR3 length is 13 residues. Germline V gene data show CDR1 as SGHAT and CDR2 as FQNNGV.

This clone was observed once. This chain connects TRBV6-1 to TRBJ2-3; TRBD2 matches 7 bases. The CDR3 spans 18 residues. V was clipped by 0 bases and J by 3 bases; unmatched bases: 12. CDR1 is MNHNS and CDR2 is SASEGT in the germline V gene. The CDR3 loop reads CASSEALLGGGKTDTQYF. For the CDR3, the DNA is TGTGCCAGCAGTGAAGCGTTACTGGGGGGAGGGAAGACAGATACGCAGTATTTT.

The chain recombines TRBV12-5 with TRBJ1-1; possible D gene TRBD1, 5 bases. Germline V gene sequence: CDR1 LGHNT, CDR2 FRNRAP. The CDR3 runs 15 residues. V was shortened by 0 bases and J by 1 base, with 9 bases between the two germline ends. The CDR3 DNA reads as TGTGCTAGTGGTTTGGTACCAGGGAAGAACACTGAAGCTTTCTTT. Protein product: CASGLVPGKNTEAFF. The variable domain in full, completed from reference TRBV12-5 and TRBJ1-1, reads DARVTQTPRHKVTEMGQEVTMRCQPILGHNTVFWYRQTMMQGLELLAYFRNRAPLDDSGMPKDRFSAEMPDATLATLKIQPSEPRDSAVYFCASGLVPGKNTEAFFGQGTRLTVV.

The chain carries TRBV6-1 and TRBJ2-1; D is unclear. The germline V gene has CDR1 MNHNS and CDR2 SASEGT. Trimming took 1 base from V and 3 from J, leaving 7 bases between them. This CDR3 is 14 amino acids long. The CDR3 DNA reads TGTGCCAGCAGTGAAGAACACCTCTACAATGAGCAGTTCTTC. This encodes CASSEEHLYNEQFF.

The chain combines TRBV5-1 with TRBJ2-3; TRBD2 aligns across 8 bases. Germline values: CDR1 SGHRS, CDR2 YFSETQ. The length of the CDR3 is 14 residues. V shed 7 bases, J shed 2 bases, and the junction held 6 bases outside the gene matches. The DNA of the CDR3 is TGCGCCAGCCGGGGGGGGTGGGACACAGATACGCAGTATTTT. Its protein product is CASRGGWDTDTQYF. Variable domain in full (rest from reference TRBV5-1 and TRBJ2-3): KAGVTQTPRYLIKTRGQQVTLSCSPISGHRSVSWYQQTPGQGLQFLFEYFSETQRNKGNFPGRFSGRQFSNSRSEMNVSTLELGDSALYLCASRGGWDTDTQYFGPGTRLTVL.

The chain recombines TRBV6-5 with TRBJ2-2, with 9 bases lining up with TRBD1. V gave up 8 bases and J gave up 15 bases; unmatched junction bases: 19. Germline V gene data show CDR1 as MNHEY and CDR2 as SVGAGI. The CDR3 sequence is 15 residues long. As DNA, the CDR3 is TGTGCCAGCGGTTTCCACAGGGGGCTAGATGGAGGGGTGTTTTTT. Translated, it gives CASGFHRGLDGGVFF.

The gene calls are TRBV28 and TRBJ1-5; no definite D call. The CDR3 is made up of 12 amino acids. V gave up 7 bases and J gave up 8 bases, with 12 bases separating them. Per germline, CDR1 MDHEN and CDR2 SYDVKM. The chain's CDR3 is CASTTSTEPQHF. CDR3 DNA sequence: TGTGCCAGCACAACCTCTACGGAGCCCCAGCATTTT.

The chain has TRBV9 and TRBJ2-1; 13 nucleotides align to TRBD2. CDR1 and CDR2 (germline): SGDLS, YYNGEE. The CDR3 sequence is 18 residues long. The V and J ends lost 4 bases and 4 bases, in that order; junction bases with no gene match: 11. CDR3 residues: CASSPGGPGLAGYNEQFF. In nucleotides, the CDR3 is TGTGCCAGCAGCCCAGGGGGACCGGGACTAGCGGGGTACAATGAGCAGTTCTTC.